The clone carrying this TCR beta chain was seen many times. No antigen is known for it. The data stem from a study of regulatory T cells in long-lasting Graves disease. Study-wide points: The study found lower TCR diversity in persistent Graves' patients than in newly diagnosed ones.

Arm-PCR of CDR3 regions and iRepertoire HTBI primers were used to build TCR beta libraries. TCRdb used MiXCR to reprocess the multiplex PCR reads, holding one entry per CDR3 protein. In the table there are a few hundred thousand distinct CDR3 sequences, over 15% of which are singletons. Germline values: CDR1 SGHRS, CDR2 YFSETQ. Germline trimming cut 0 bases from V and 8 bases from J; bases unmatched to any gene: 10. The CDR3 is 16 residues long. Stated time point: newly diagnosed GD, antithyroid drugs for less than 3 months. Making the TCR library involved RNA that had been extracted from PBMCs. These data also formed part of another study, on T cells in Graves' hyperthyroidism and ophthalmopathy.

This chain connects TRBV5-1 to TRBJ2-1; 8 bases align to TRBD1. The specimen comprised peripheral blood mononuclear cells (PBMCs), sampled at new diagnosis, from a patient treated with antithyroid drugs. This sequence originates from a middle-aged man with Graves disease. The CDR3: CASSLVLQGGWDEQFF. For the CDR3, the DNA is TGCGCCAGCAGCTTGGTATTACAGGGGGGCTGGGATGAGCAGTTCTTC.